These 32 T cell receptor beta chains share one sample of origin, sequenced in a study of CD8+ T cells in alopecia areata listed by TCRdb under 2018. The time point tag for this specimen amounts to: roughly 24 weeks on oral tofacitinib. The treatment or condition label here, explained by the study, means: oral pan-JAK inhibitor, 5-10 mg twice daily. Libraries were prepared through the immunoSEQ multiplex PCR assay. RNA was extracted from all samples and reverse transcribed into cDNA, which served as template for TCR sequencing. The table comes from immuneACCESS by way of TCRdb, which keeps in-frame sequences with V and J called. Part of the clones is missing from these tables; in studies checked, under half for an unresolved V gene and the rest for unknown reasons. The sample table shows about 110,000 clones, and around 83% are seen once. Jointly, the top ten make up around 25% of the sample. Sequenced here: CD8+ T cells sorted from blood, sampled at week 24, from a patient treated with tofacitinib. Every receptor here comes from a human donor with alopecia areata.

This chain joins TRBV11-2 and TRBJ2-3; D is unclear. This CDR3 is built from 17 residues. Trimming left V 0 bases short and J 2 bases short, with 15 bases between. Germline CDR1 reads SGHAT; CDR2 reads FQNNGV. CDR3 DNA sequence: TGTGCCAGCAGCTTAGATGTATGGCAGCAACCCACAGATACGCAGTATTTT. Translated: CASSLDVWQQPTDTQYF.

The V call is TRBV13, the J call TRBJ2-5; D could derive from TRBD1 or TRBD2 (5 bases each). The germline V gene encodes CDR1 PRHDT and CDR2 FYEKMQ (reference sequence). This CDR3 has 13 amino acids. V was cut by 1 base and J by 7 bases, with 10 bases left in between. CDR3 loop: CASSLEGTRTQYF. The DNA of the CDR3 is TGTGCCAGCAGCTTAGAAGGGACCCGGACCCAGTACTTC.

This sequence joins TRBV7-8 and TRBJ2-3, with 7 positions matching TRBD2. The CDR3 contains 17 residues. Looked up from germline, CDR1 is SGHVS and CDR2 is FQNEAQ. V lost 4 bases and J lost 4; bases outside the gene matches: 14. The CDR3 spells CASSSGEGLAVADTQYF. CDR3 nucleotides: TGTGCCAGCAGCTCTGGGGAGGGGCTAGCAGTAGCAGATACGCAGTATTTT. Supplemented by reference TRBV7-8 and TRBJ2-3, the full variable domain reads GAGVSQSPRYKVAKRGQDVALRCDPISGHVSLFWYQQALGQGPEFLTYFQNEAQLDKSGLPSDRFFAERPEGSVSTLKIQRTQQEDSAVYLCASSSGEGLAVADTQYFGPGTRLTVL.

The V call is TRBV7-9, the J call TRBJ1-1; TRBD1 matches at 9 bases. CDR3 size: 15 residues. Unmatched junction bases numbered 5, after V lost 3 bases and J lost 3 bases. The germline V gene has CDR1 SEHNR and CDR2 FQNEAQ (reference sequence). Written as DNA, the CDR3 is TGTGCCAGCAGCTTTCCGGGACAGGGACACACTGAAGCTTTCTTT. It yields the protein CASSFPGQGHTEAFF.

J is TRBJ2-5 and V is TRBV4-1; D not certain. CDR1 and CDR2 from the germline V gene are MGHRA and YSYEKL. Trimming removed 6 bases from V and 3 bases from J, with 17 bases in between. CDR3 size: 15 residues. The CDR3 nucleotides are TGCGCCAGCAGTCAGAGAGTCGTGAACGAAGAGACCCAGTACTTC. Amino acid sequence: CASSQRVVNEETQYF.

CDR3 sequence: CASSFRTSGVYNEQFF. The CDR3 region has the DNA TGTGCCAGCAGCTTTAGGACTAGCGGGGTCTACAATGAGCAGTTCTTC. The chain uses TRBV7-9 and TRBJ2-1, with 12 bases lining up with TRBD2. In germline, CDR1 is SEHNR, CDR2 FQNEAQ (reference sequence). V dropped 3 bases and J dropped 3; count of bases not matched to a gene: 3. CDR3 length: 16 amino acids.

The V call is TRBV20-1, the J call TRBJ2-5; TRBD2 agrees at 7 bases. The trim removed 3 bases at V and 11 bases at J, leaving 3 bases unmatched. The CDR3 totals 10 residues. The germline V gene encodes CDR1 DFQATT and CDR2 SNEGSKA (reference sequence). CDR3 DNA sequence: TGCAGTGCTAGTTACGGGAGGCAGTACTTC. It codes for CSASYGRQYF.

The chain links TRBV29-1 to TRBJ2-5; TRBD2 aligns across 8 bases. From germline, CDR1 is SQVTM and CDR2 ANQGSEA. Trimming cost V 6 bases and J 5 bases; bases outside gene matches: 8. This CDR3 contains 13 residues. The CDR3 region has the DNA TGCAGCGTCGTTGAGCGGGGGCGGGAGACCCAGTACTTC. It encodes CSVVERGRETQYF. The complete variable domain, with remaining parts taken from reference TRBV29-1 and TRBJ2-5, reads SAVISQKPSRDICQRGTSLTIQCQVDSQVTMMFWYRQQPGQSLTLIATANQGSEATYESGFVIDKFPISRPNLTFSTLTVSNMSPEDSSIYLCSVVERGRETQYFGPGTRLLVL.

This clone was detected once. The rearrangement uses TRBV13 and TRBJ2-1; D unresolved. The V gene's germline CDR1 is PRHDT and CDR2 FYEKMQ (reference sequence). The V gene lost 3 bases and the J gene lost 7 bases, with 4 bases spanning the gap. The length of the CDR3 is 11 residues. The chain's CDR3 is CASSFVNEQFF. The CDR3 nucleotides are TGTGCCAGCAGCTTTGTAAATGAGCAGTTCTTC.

This clone occurred once. The J gene is TRBJ1-1, the V gene TRBV29-1; 9 bases map to TRBD1. The CDR3 runs 13 residues. The junction had 5 bases not matched to a gene; V was cut back by 5 bases and J by 4 bases. Germline V gene lookup returns CDR1 SQVTM and CDR2 ANQGSEA. Written as DNA, the CDR3 is TGCAGCGTTTCACAGGGGGCCAGCACTGAAGCTTTCTTT. Amino acids: CSVSQGASTEAFF.

This clone appeared a single time. The chain uses TRBV11-2 and TRBJ2-7; D remains ambiguous. Trimming removed 0 bases at V and 4 bases at J, with 16 bases between. CDR1 and CDR2 from the germline V gene are SGHAT and FQNNGV. CDR3 size: 16 residues. The CDR3 sequence: CASSLEGRSPSYEQYF. As DNA, the CDR3 is TGTGCCAGCAGCTTAGAGGGCCGCAGCCCCTCTTACGAGCAGTACTTC.

This clone was seen only once. This chain joins TRBV19 and TRBJ2-7; the D gene is possibly TRBD2 (7 bases). There are 15 residues in the CDR3. V was clipped by 3 bases and J by 2 bases, with 14 bases between them. From germline, CDR1 is LNHDA and CDR2 SQIVND (reference sequence). The DNA of the CDR3 is TGTGCCAGTAGTATGGGGGGGGACATCGCCTACGAGCAGTACTTC. As protein: CASSMGGDIAYEQYF.

A single count supports this clone. The V call is TRBV27, the J call TRBJ1-5; possible D gene TRBD1, 6 bases. With 8 bases removed from V and 4 bases from J, the gap between germline ends came to 24 bases. The CDR3 has 17 amino acids. Germline CDR1 MNHEY, CDR2 SMNVEV (reference sequence). Here the CDR3 reads CASGRGGVPRDNQPQHF. The CDR3 bases are TGTGCCAGCGGAAGGGGGGGGGTCCCGCGAGATAATCAGCCCCAGCATTTT.

The genes are TRBV4-1 and TRBJ2-7; possible D gene TRBD2, 5 bases. This CDR3 spans 16 amino acids. Germline values: CDR1 MGHRA, CDR2 YSYEKL. V gave up 1 base and J gave up 3 bases, with 16 bases separating them. The CDR3 here is CASSQVDSAWLYEQYF. The CDR3 nucleotides are TGCGCCAGCAGCCAAGTGGACTCAGCCTGGCTCTACGAGCAGTACTTC.

The chain has TRBV7-9 and TRBJ1-1; maybe TRBD1 (5 bases). Looked up from germline, CDR1 is SEHNR and CDR2 is FQNEAQ (reference sequence). Trimming removed 3 bases from V and 6 bases from J, with 20 bases in between. The CDR3 totals 16 residues. The CDR3 region has the DNA TGTGCCAGCAGCTTGGTCGGGGCAAACCTGGGCGCTGAAGCTTTCTTT. Amino acid sequence: CASSLVGANLGAEAFF.

CDR3 nucleotides: TGTGCCAGCAGCTTGCGGCTAGCGGGGGCCTACGAGCAGTACTTC. This encodes CASSLRLAGAYEQYF. V gene TRBV5-4 combines with J gene TRBJ2-7, with 10 bases aligning to TRBD2. The CDR3 is made up of 15 amino acids. After removal of 1 base from V and 2 bases from J, the junction contained 3 bases not matched to a gene. CDR1 and CDR2 from the germline V gene are SGHNT and YYREEE (reference sequence). Variable domain in full (rest from reference TRBV5-4 and TRBJ2-7): ETGVTQSPTHLIKTRGQQVTLRCSSQSGHNTVSWYQQALGQGPQFIFQYYREEENGRGNFPPRFSGLQFPNYSSELNVNALELDDSALYLCASSLRLAGAYEQYFGPGTRLTVT.

In the case of this clone: Sequence at one end of the junction differs from germline and may be a read error. The V and J genes are TRBV11-2 and TRBJ1-6; D gene uncertain. The CDR3 consists of 15 residues. Germline assignment: CDR1 SGHAT and CDR2 FQNNGV. This CDR3 is CAGSQRTGGLESLHF. The CDR3 nucleotides are TGTGCCGGCAGCCAACGAACGGGAGGGCTCGAATCCCTCCACTTT.

The chain combines TRBV21-1 with TRBJ2-7; the D call TRBD1 from the table was never checked on the DNA. TRBV21-1 is recorded as a pseudogene. This CDR3 contains 13 residues. CDR3 nucleotide sequence: TGTGCCAGCAGCGGACAGGGGCCCTACGAGCAGTACTTC. As protein: CASSGQGPYEQYF.

This chain uses TRBV29-1 with TRBJ2-5; 7 bases align to TRBD1. J lost 1 base, V lost 3 bases, and 17 bases had no gene match. The CDR3 is 18 residues long. Germline CDR1 reads SQVTM; CDR2 reads ANQGSEA. The CDR3 DNA reads as TGCAGCGTTGAGGGCCCCCAAGAACAGGGGAAGACCCAAGAGACCCAGTACTTC. Encoded protein: CSVEGPQEQGKTQETQYF.

The V gene is TRBV5-6, the J gene TRBJ2-7; tentatively, D is TRBD1 (6 bases). Trimming took 0 bases from V and 2 from J, leaving 12 bases between them. The CDR3 has 15 residues. The germline V gene encodes CDR1 SGHDT and CDR2 YYEEEE. The CDR3 bases are TGTGCCAGCAGCTTGGCCTGGACAGAGACCTACGAGCAGTACTTC. This codes for CASSLAWTETYEQYF.

This chain joins TRBV5-8 and TRBJ2-1, with 8 nucleotides matching TRBD2. CDR3 length: 14 residues. J gave up 2 bases and V 6 bases, and 4 bases lay outside the gene matches. Germline CDR1 reads SGHTS; CDR2 reads YDEGEE. CDR3 in amino acids: CASTRGGAYNEQFF. The CDR3, as DNA: TGTGCCAGCACCCGGGGGGGCGCCTACAATGAGCAGTTCTTC.

This rearrangement joins TRBV6-5 to TRBJ2-5; 10 bases match TRBD1. The CDR3 sequence is 15 residues long. Germline lookup yields CDR1 MNHEY and CDR2 SVGAGI. J was trimmed by 1 base and V by 6 bases; bases with no gene match: 5. CDR3 region: CASSMTGGPQETQYF. CDR3 sequence (DNA): TGTGCCAGCAGCATGACAGGGGGCCCCCAAGAGACCCAGTACTTC.

This sequence joins TRBV27 and TRBJ1-2; TRBD1 aligns across 8 bases. The germline gives CDR1 MNHEY, CDR2 SMNVEV (reference sequence). The CDR3 contains 14 residues. The V gene end was trimmed by 4 bases and the J gene end by 5 bases; junction bases not matched to a gene: 6. In DNA, the CDR3 is TGTGCCAGCAGTTCTTACAGGGGGAAATATGGCTACACCTTC. Its protein is CASSSYRGKYGYTF.

This sequence joins TRBV19 and TRBJ1-5, with 7 bases that match TRBD1. CDR3 length: 15 amino acids. Trimming at V came to 7 bases and at J to 6 bases, leaving 12 bases not matched to a gene. Germline-derived CDR1 and CDR2 are LNHDA and SQIVND (reference sequence). The CDR3 loop reads CASKYSEGASQPQHF. CDR3 in DNA: TGTGCCAGTAAATATAGTGAGGGGGCGAGTCAGCCCCAGCATTTT.

The rearrangement uses TRBV5-4 and TRBJ2-7, with D possibly being TRBD1 (6 bases). Trimming pared 0 bases from V and 4 bases from J, leaving 26 bases between. Germline V gene sequence: CDR1 SGHNT, CDR2 YYREEE (reference sequence). This CDR3 spans 19 amino acids. The CDR3 DNA reads as TGTGCCAGCAGCTTGGATAAGGGGGACAAAGCAAGTTTAGGGTACGAGCAGTACTTC. Its translation: CASSLDKGDKASLGYEQYF.

This chain uses TRBV30 with TRBJ1-1; D is unresolved. V was clipped by 0 bases and J by 0 bases, with 8 bases between them. Germline V lookup: CDR1 GTSNPN, CDR2 SVGIG (reference sequence). CDR3 size: 14 residues. The CDR3 loop is CAWSVMAVNTEAFF. The CDR3 DNA reads as TGTGCCTGGAGTGTGATGGCGGTGAACACTGAAGCTTTCTTT.

The chain employs TRBV27 and TRBJ2-3, with a weak D call TRBD2 (5 bases). Deletions cut 2 bases from V and 5 bases from J, with 17 bases between. Looked up from germline, CDR1 is MNHEY and CDR2 is SMNVEV (reference sequence). The CDR3 runs 16 residues. Written as DNA, the CDR3 is TGTGCCAGCAGTTTACTCAGCATGGTCGGGGAAGATACGCAGTATTTT. Its translation: CASSLLSMVGEDTQYF.

This clone was counted a single time. The chain couples TRBV7-9 to TRBJ1-1, with D possibly being TRBD1 (5 bases). V was trimmed by 2 bases and J by 0 bases, leaving 22 bases between them. Germline lookup yields CDR1 SEHNR and CDR2 FQNEAQ (reference sequence). The CDR3 covers 19 residues. CDR3 nucleotide sequence: TGTGCCAGCAGCTTAAACGGGGAGGGATGGGGCAGGCTGAACACTGAAGCTTTCTTT. Translated, it gives CASSLNGEGWGRLNTEAFF.

The V gene is TRBV4-1, the J gene TRBJ2-7; 9 bases are a match to TRBD1. Germline-derived CDR1 and CDR2 are MGHRA and YSYEKL. With V trimmed by 1 base and J by 1 base, 2 bases remained unmatched. The CDR3 sequence is 15 residues long. This CDR3 is CASSQAGTGSYEQYF. The CDR3 coding sequence is TGCGCCAGCAGCCAAGCCGGGACAGGGTCCTACGAGCAGTACTTC.

The chain recombines TRBV4-3 with TRBJ2-1; 7 nucleotides align to TRBD1. The CDR3 sequence is 17 residues long. The germline gives CDR1 LGHNA, CDR2 YSLEER. The V segment lost 0 bases and the J segment 6 bases; nucleotides outside the gene matches: 11. The CDR3 coding sequence is TGCGCCAGCAGCCAAGATCCGTTAGGGGGCCAAACCAATGAGCAGTTCTTC. This translates into CASSQDPLGGQTNEQFF.

The genes are TRBV5-1 and TRBJ2-5, with 10 bases fitting TRBD1. Germline CDR1 and CDR2: SGHRS and YFSETQ. CDR3 length equals 16 residues. With 3 bases clipped from V and 4 bases from J, the junction kept 9 bases outside the gene matches. CDR3 in DNA: TGCGCCAGCAGCTCTGGACAGGGGGTGGTGGTAGAGACCCAGTACTTC. Amino acids: CASSSGQGVVVETQYF.

This chain uses TRBV5-6 with TRBJ2-5; 12 bases agree with TRBD2. CDR1 and CDR2 from the germline V gene are SGHDT and YYEEEE. The ends lost 0 bases at V and 6 bases at J; junction bases unmatched: 6. This CDR3 has 16 residues. The CDR3: CASSLVLAGGSQTQYF. Written as DNA, the CDR3 is TGTGCCAGCAGCTTGGTACTAGCGGGGGGCAGCCAGACCCAGTACTTC.